Shown below are 14 T cell receptor beta chains from a single sample sequenced in a study of blood T cells in healthy people across ages. A second PCR of roughly 7 to 11 cycles used a sample-barcoded 5' primer and a J-beta primer mix. One entry per CDR3 protein results from TCRdb running MiXCR on the 5' RACE reads. Counted here are more than 1 million distinct CDR3 sequences, less than 50% occurring once; the ten biggest clones make up over 15%. Sequences were obtained from blood. The receptor source for this set is an older woman in good health.

The chain uses TRBV7-9 and TRBJ1-2; D is unresolved. The CDR3 is 11 amino acids. Per germline, CDR1 SEHNR and CDR2 FQNEAQ (reference sequence). V dropped 10 bases and J dropped 4 bases, with 10 bases sitting between them. The CDR3 DNA reads TGTGCCACCGCGGGAATCTATGGCTACACCTTC. Translating gives CATAGIYGYTF.

A few counts support this clonotype. The genes are TRBV6-6 and TRBJ2-7; tentatively, D is TRBD1 (7 bases). V was clipped by 0 bases and J by 3 bases, with 15 bases between them. Germline loops: CDR1 MNHNY, CDR2 SVGAGI (reference sequence). CDR3 length: 16 amino acids. The CDR3: CASSYSVAAGGYEQYF. The DNA of the CDR3 is TGTGCCAGCAGTTACTCAGTAGCGGCAGGGGGCTACGAGCAGTACTTC.

The rearrangement links TRBV3-1 to TRBJ2-5; perhaps TRBD2 as D (5 bases). Trimming took 2 bases from V and 11 from J, leaving 21 bases between them. The CDR3 runs to 15 residues. Germline CDR1 and CDR2: LGHDT and YNNKEL (reference sequence). DNA of the CDR3: TGTGCCAGCAGCCAAAGCCCACTAGTAATCCATGAGCAGTACTTC. Translated, it gives CASSQSPLVIHEQYF.

As to this clonotype: The junction differs from germline at one of its ends, possibly a read error. J is TRBJ2-1 and V is TRBV20-1, with TRBD2 matching over 8 bases. The V gene's germline CDR1 is DFQATT and CDR2 SNEGSKA (reference sequence). This CDR3 spans 18 amino acids. CDR3 nucleotides: TGCAGTGCCCCCCGGGACATCTCAGCGGGAGAGTCCTGCAATGAGCAGTTCTTC. Amino acid sequence: CSAPRDISAGESCNEQFF.

This clonotype was counted only a few times. The rearrangement joins TRBV27 to TRBJ1-5; D gene unclear. V was pared by 2 bases and J by 9 bases, with 8 bases between. Germline CDR1 is MNHEY and CDR2 is SMNVEV (reference sequence). The CDR3 is 12 amino acids. CDR3 region: CASSLIGGPQHF. The CDR3 DNA reads as TGTGCCAGCAGTTTAATCGGTGGGCCCCAGCATTTT.

This clonotype was counted at least ten times. V gene TRBV12-5 combines with J gene TRBJ2-7, with 10 bases aligning to TRBD2. CDR3 length equals 16 residues. The germline CDR1 and CDR2 sequences are LGHNT and FRNRAP. Losses at the gene ends were 4 bases for V and 3 bases for J; bases not matched to a gene: 9. The CDR3 nucleotides read TGTGCTAGTGGTTCCACTTTAGCGGGAGGCGGCTACGAGCAGTACTTC. Its translation: CASGSTLAGGGYEQYF.

This clonotype was recorded many times. The chain employs TRBV12-3 or TRBV12-4 and TRBJ2-5, with 7 bases matching TRBD1. The CDR3 loop spans 13 amino acids. Losses at the gene ends were 6 bases for V and 5 bases for J; bases not matched to a gene: 6. The CDR3 is CASSRTGVETQYF. CDR3 nucleotide sequence: TGTGCCAGCAGCCGAACAGGGGTGGAGACCCAGTACTTC.

The chain combines TRBV12-3 or TRBV12-4 with TRBJ2-3; D is possibly TRBD1 (5 bases). This CDR3 region has 16 residues. V was clipped by 5 bases and J by 0 bases, with 15 bases between them. CDR3 nucleotides: TGTGCCAGCAGTCCCAGATGGGGCGGTAGCACAGATACGCAGTATTTT. Residues: CASSPRWGGSTDTQYF.

The V gene is TRBV5-1, the J gene TRBJ2-1; TRBD2 aligns across 7 bases. Germline V lookup: CDR1 SGHRS, CDR2 YFSETQ. CDR3 length equals 15 residues. The V and J ends lost 1 base and 5 bases, in that order; junction bases with no gene match: 6. The CDR3 DNA reads TGCGCCAGCAGCTTGACGGGAGGTGGCCACAATGAGCAGTTCTTC. This gives the protein CASSLTGGGHNEQFF.

The V gene is TRBV29-1, the J gene TRBJ2-6; 7 positions match TRBD1. Germline CDR1 reads SQVTM; CDR2 reads ANQGSEA. The J segment lost 2 bases and the V segment lost 8 bases, leaving 6 bases of the junction unmatched. This CDR3 is built from 14 residues. The CDR3 nucleotides read TGCAGCACAAGACAGGGAGCTGGGGCCAACGTCCTGACTTTC. It translates to CSTRQGAGANVLTF.

This clonotype was seen a handful of times. The chain is built from TRBV6-2 or TRBV6-3 and TRBJ2-1; 9 bases align to TRBD1. The DNA end lines up better with TRBJ2-7; the J call may be wrong. The CDR3 has 15 amino acids. Germline-derived CDR1 and CDR2 are MNHEY and SVGEGT. The CDR3 is CASNGGQGPYNEQYF. The CDR3 coding sequence is TGTGCCAGCAATGGGGGACAGGGTCCCTACAATGAGCAGTACTTC.

This sequence joins TRBV20-1 and TRBJ2-7; no clear D. The germline V and J ends were trimmed by 0 bases and 9 bases, with 12 bases remaining between them. Germline CDR1 DFQATT, CDR2 SNEGSKA (reference sequence). CDR3 length: 12 amino acids. CDR3 protein: CSAREELEMQYF. The DNA of the CDR3 is TGCAGTGCTAGAGAGGAACTGGAAATGCAGTACTTC.

The table lists this clonotype with a few counts. The chain recombines TRBV10-3 with TRBJ1-4; 7 positions match TRBD1. The V gene end was trimmed by 4 bases and the J gene end by 8 bases; junction bases not matched to a gene: 10. The CDR3 length is 15 residues. Germline CDR1 ENHRY, CDR2 SYGVKD. The CDR3 sequence: CAISGDDRAREKLFF. The CDR3 DNA reads TGTGCCATCAGTGGGGACGACAGGGCAAGGGAAAAACTGTTTTTT.

The V gene is TRBV7-2, the J gene TRBJ2-5, with D maybe TRBD2 (6 bases). V gave up 1 base and J gave up 10 bases, with 13 bases separating them. This CDR3 has 13 residues. The germline gives CDR1 SGHTA, CDR2 FQGNSA. The CDR3 bases are TGTGCCAGCAGCTTAGATCGGTGGGGGGTCCAGTACTTC. This gives the protein CASSLDRWGVQYF.